The rows below give T cell receptor beta chains drawn from one sample of a study of T cells after yellow fever vaccination. TCRdb passed the 5' RACE reads through MiXCR, listing each CDR3 protein once. Among hundreds of thousands of distinct CDR3 sequences listed, 8.5% to 10% were seen once. Sequences were derived from CD4+ T cells sorted from PBMCs, sampled 5 days after the yellow fever booster vaccination. The receptors derive from a man aged 18 to 30 who received the YFV17D yellow fever vaccine. Both conserved end residues are part of each CDR3. A D gene is named only where the DNA matches it firmly. Clone size, where shown, is once, few, many, or a class for clones that have expanded.

V gene	clone size	J gene	D gene	CDR3 protein	CDR3 DNA
TRBV7-9	few	TRBJ2-6	TRBD2	CASSLILWRGAQGLSGANVLTF	TGTGCCAGCAGCTTAATTCTCTGGCGGGGGGCCCAGGGCCTCTCTGGGGCCAACGTCCTGACTTTC
TRBV5-1	few	TRBJ2-5	TRBD2	CASSLGLAGDWETQYF	TGCGCCAGCAGCCTGGGACTAGCGGGGGATTGGGAGACCCAGTACTTC
TRBV5-1	.	TRBJ1-1	.	CASSVVNMNTEAFF	TGCGCCAGCAGCGTCGTCAACATGAACACTGAAGCTTTCTTT
TRBV10-3	many	TRBJ2-7	.	CAISGLGGEYEQYF	TGTGCCATCAGTGGTCTGGGGGGCGAGTACGAGCAGTACTTC
TRBV20-1	many	TRBJ2-4	TRBD1	CSALDRVAKNIQYF	TGCAGTGCCCTGGACAGGGTAGCCAAAAACATTCAGTACTTC
TRBV6-5	.	TRBJ1-5	.	CASSYSMDSTQHF	TGTGCCAGCAGTTACTCGATGGACAGCACCCAGCATTTT
TRBV6-2/TRBV6-3	.	TRBJ2-3	TRBD2	CASRRTSGLDTQYF	TGTGCCAGCAGACGGACTAGCGGGTTGGATACGCAGTATTTT
TRBV3-1	many	TRBJ2-7	TRBD1	CASSQWDRGYEQYF	TGTGCCAGCAGCCAATGGGACAGGGGCTACGAGCAGTACTTC
TRBV25-1	.	TRBJ2-1	TRBD2	CASSESGTNNEQFF	TGTGCCAGCAGTGAGTCAGGGACTAACAATGAGCAGTTCTTC
TRBV7-8	few	TRBJ2-3	TRBD2	CASSRGRVGTDTQYF	TGTGCCAGCAGCCGTGGGAGGGTGGGCACAGATACGCAGTATTTT
TRBV5-6	many	TRBJ2-3	.	CASSLNILDTQYF	TGTGCCAGCAGCTTGAACATTCTTGATACGCAGTATTTT
TRBV6-2/TRBV6-3	many	TRBJ2-5	TRBD2	CASSATFGGAETQYF	TGTGCCAGCAGCGCAACTTTCGGGGGGGCGGAGACCCAGTACTTC
TRBV20-1	.	TRBJ2-5	.	CSARGGGQLVSETQYF	TGCAGTGCTAGGGGAGGGGGACAATTAGTCTCGGAGACCCAGTACTTC
TRBV9	.	TRBJ2-5	TRBD1	CASSVEAGGYGTQYF	TGTGCCAGCAGCGTAGAAGCAGGGGGCTATGGGACCCAGTACTTC
TRBV7-3	many	TRBJ2-3	TRBD2	CASSPRGSGVTDTQYF	TGTGCCAGCAGCCCGAGAGGTAGCGGGGTCACAGATACGCAGTATTTT
TRBV23-1	.	TRBJ1-5	.	CASSLRRRNQPQHF	TGCGCCAGCAGTCTCCGACGGCGCAATCAGCCCCAGCATTTT
TRBV5-1	few	TRBJ1-1	.	CASSLRNSEEAFF	TGCGCCAGCAGCTTACGGAATTCTGAGGAAGCTTTCTTT
TRBV5-4	.	TRBJ2-5	.	CASGGGGETQYF	TGTGCCAGCGGCGGGGGCGGCGAGACCCAGTACTTC
TRBV5-6	few	TRBJ2-3	.	CASSWDFSDTQYF	TGTGCCAGCAGCTGGGACTTCTCAGATACGCAGTATTTT
TRBV5-4	many	TRBJ2-5	TRBD1	CASSRQGAGETQYF	TGTGCCAGCAGCCGACAGGGGGCGGGGGAGACCCAGTACTTC
TRBV5-1	.	TRBJ2-5	.	CASSFGAGGSQETQYF	TGCGCCAGCAGCTTCGGAGCGGGTGGGTCCCAAGAGACCCAGTACTTC
TRBV27	.	TRBJ2-4	.	CASSFWAGQAKNIQYF	TGTGCCAGCAGTTTTTGGGCAGGACAAGCCAAAAACATTCAGTACTTC
TRBV12-3/TRBV12-4	.	TRBJ1-5	.	CASTSFDGGQPQHF	TGTGCCAGCACGAGCTTTGACGGGGGGCAGCCCCAGCATTTT
TRBV19	.	TRBJ2-5	.	CASSEPGQKTQYF	TGTGCCAGTAGTGAACCGGGACAAAAGACCCAGTACTTC
TRBV29-1	many	TRBJ2-1	.	CSVHLGSSYNEQFF	TGCAGCGTACACCTAGGAAGCTCCTACAATGAGCAGTTCTTC
TRBV28	.	TRBJ1-2	.	CASRPPTGYAYTF	TGTGCCAGCAGACCCCCTACGGGGTATGCCTACACCTTC
TRBV24-1	few	TRBJ2-1	.	CATSDGAGDEQFF	TGTGCCACCAGTGATGGGGCCGGGGATGAGCAGTTCTTC
TRBV27	few	TRBJ2-5	.	CASSQILRTGTGRRETQYF	TGTGCCAGCAGTCAGATTTTAAGAACCGGGACGGGGAGGCGTGAGACCCAGTACTTC
TRBV12-3/TRBV12-4	few	TRBJ2-4	.	CASGSGGSNIQYF	TGTGCCAGCGGATCTGGGGGATCAAACATTCAGTACTTC
TRBV30	.	TRBJ2-2	TRBD1	CAWRGTAAPNTGELFF	TGTGCCTGGAGGGGGACAGCGGCCCCGAACACCGGGGAGCTGTTTTTT
TRBV3-1	many	TRBJ2-3	.	CASSQVSLRQAQGQYF	TGTGCCAGCAGCCAAGTTTCACTTCGACAGGCCCAGGGGCAGTATTTT
TRBV20-1	few	TRBJ2-1	.	CSANHRVINEQFF	TGCAGTGCTAATCACAGGGTTATCAATGAGCAGTTCTTC
TRBV21-1	.	TRBJ2-4	.	CASSPGRGYKNIQYF	TGTGCCAGCAGCCCTGGTAGGGGGTACAAAAACATTCAGTACTTC
TRBV10-1	few	TRBJ2-1	TRBD1	CATAGTGNGEQFF	TGCGCCACCGCCGGGACAGGGAACGGTGAGCAGTTCTTC
TRBV12-3/TRBV12-4	many	TRBJ1-1	.	CATHSGVYTEAFF	TGTGCCACTCACAGTGGGGTGTATACTGAAGCTTTCTTT
TRBV6-6	few	TRBJ1-2	.	CASTLPPGINGYTF	TGTGCCAGCACCCTCCCGCCAGGGATTAATGGCTACACCTTC
TRBV6-2/TRBV6-3	.	TRBJ2-5	TRBD1	CASSTYRGRQETQYF	TGTGCCAGCAGCACCTACAGGGGCAGGCAAGAGACCCAGTACTTC
TRBV19	few	TRBJ2-5	.	CASSTGPRETQYF	TGTGCCAGCTCGACAGGACCTAGGGAGACCCAGTACTTC
TRBV3-1	few	TRBJ1-1	.	CASSQARMGTEAFF	TGTGCCAGCAGCCAAGCACGAATGGGCACTGAAGCTTTCTTT
TRBV19	few	TRBJ2-1	TRBD2	CASNLAGGINNEQFF	TGTGCCAGTAATCTAGCGGGGGGCATCAACAATGAGCAGTTCTTC